The 3 T cell receptor beta chains in this list originate from one sample, sequenced in a study of blood T cell repertoires in COVID-19. Here immunoSEQ multiplex PCR was the method, and the copy in TCRdb shows in-frame clones only, minus some. The table shows some 150,000 clones, with around 92% occurring only once. Sequences were obtained from peripheral blood. These receptors originate from a man between 60 and 70 years old with acute or convalescent COVID-19.

This clone was recorded once. The V gene is TRBV7-8, the J gene TRBJ1-2, with 12 bases matching TRBD1. Per the germline V gene, CDR1 is SGHVS and CDR2 is FQNEAQ. The J segment lost 7 bases and the V segment lost 5 bases, leaving 8 bases of the junction unmatched. The CDR3 has 15 amino acids. This CDR3 reads CASSLGGTGGSGYTF. The CDR3, as DNA: TGTGCCAGCAGCCTAGGGGGGACAGGGGGCAGTGGCTACACCTTC.

This chain connects TRBV7-9 to TRBJ1-6, with 8 bases fitting TRBD1. V was clipped by 5 bases and J by 13 bases; unmatched bases: 10. Looked up from germline, CDR1 is SEHNR and CDR2 is FQNEAQ (reference sequence). The length of the CDR3 is 14 residues. As DNA, the CDR3 is TGTGCCAGCAGCCCAGACAGGGGCTTTTCGCCCCTCCACTTT. Protein sequence: CASSPDRGFSPLHF.

J is TRBJ2-7 and V is TRBV2, with D possibly matching TRBD1 (6 bases). This CDR3 is 14 amino acids long. Germline V gene data show CDR1 as SNHLY and CDR2 as FYNNEI. V dropped 8 bases and J dropped 0 bases, with 14 bases sitting between them. The CDR3 DNA sequence: TGTGCCAGCCGCAACGACAGGATCTCCTACGAGCAGTACTTC. The encoded protein is CASRNDRISYEQYF.